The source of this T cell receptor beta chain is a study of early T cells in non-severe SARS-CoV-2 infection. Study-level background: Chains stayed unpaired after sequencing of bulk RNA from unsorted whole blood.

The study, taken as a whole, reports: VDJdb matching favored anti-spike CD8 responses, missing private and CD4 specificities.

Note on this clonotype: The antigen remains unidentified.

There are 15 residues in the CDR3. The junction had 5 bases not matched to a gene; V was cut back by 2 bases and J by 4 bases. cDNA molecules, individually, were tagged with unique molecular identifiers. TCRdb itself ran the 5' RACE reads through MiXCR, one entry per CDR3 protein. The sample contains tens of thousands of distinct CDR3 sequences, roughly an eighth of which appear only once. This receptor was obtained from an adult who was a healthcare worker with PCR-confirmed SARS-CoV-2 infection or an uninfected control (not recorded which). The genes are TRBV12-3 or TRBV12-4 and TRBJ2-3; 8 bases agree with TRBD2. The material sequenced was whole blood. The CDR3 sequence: CASSLSGRVPDTQYF. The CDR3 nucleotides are TGTGCCAGCAGTTTAAGCGGGAGAGTCCCAGATACGCAGTATTTT.